This passage covers 3 T cell receptor beta chains from one sample sequenced in a study of blood T cells in healthy people across ages. Together with a sample-barcoded 5' primer, a J-beta primer mix was included in a second PCR lasting about 7 to 11 cycles. TCRdb re-called the 5' RACE reads with MiXCR, one entry per CDR3 protein. The sample carries around 900,000 distinct CDR3 sequences, roughly 51% recorded once. The sequenced material came from blood. Receptor source: a woman in her sixties in good health.

This clonotype has only a few counts. The V gene is TRBV7-9, the J gene TRBJ1-6; 10 bases line up with TRBD1. CDR1 and CDR2 (germline): SEHNR, FQNEAQ (reference sequence). The trim removed 3 bases at V and 10 bases at J, leaving 6 bases unmatched. This CDR3 has 15 amino acids. The CDR3 is CASSLRQGAGSPLHF. CDR3 coding DNA: TGTGCCAGCAGCTTGCGACAGGGGGCAGGGTCACCCCTCCACTTT.

This clonotype was seen only once. A much larger clone sits a single nucleotide away, making a read error possible. The chain joins TRBV14 to TRBJ1-2; TRBD1 matches at 7 bases. The germline CDR1 and CDR2 sequences are SGHDN and FVKESK. CDR3 size: 16 residues. The CDR3, as DNA: TGTGCCAGCAGCCACCACCGGAGACAGGGTATACATGGCTGCACCTTC. This sequence encodes CASSHHRRQGIHGCTF.

This chain uses TRBV27 with TRBJ1-6; D unclear. The CDR3 consists of 15 residues. Germline CDR1 MNHEY, CDR2 SMNVEV (reference sequence). The V end was cut by 8 bases, the J end by 7 bases, with 18 bases between. CDR3 sequence: CASSGNPWGNSPLHF. The CDR3 DNA sequence: TGTGCCAGCTCTGGGAACCCCTGGGGAAATTCACCCCTCCACTTT.